The 12 T cell receptor beta chains in this list originate from one sample, sequenced in a study of vaccination and CD4 T cells after COVID-19 (dated by TCRdb to 2022 to 2024). The sample's treatment or condition label, in plain terms: approximately nine-day PBMC culture with coronavirus spike peptide pools or control peptides (ViraFEST assay). Libraries were made using PCR. Sequencing used an Illumina iSeq 100. DNA from cultured CD4+ T cells underwent TCR sequencing with the Oncomine TCR Beta short-read assay at the Johns Hopkins FTIC core. TCRdb passed the public sequencing reads through fastp at Q25 and MiXCR, retaining productive beta sequences. Every distinct CDR3 protein forms one entry, paired with its most common genes and DNA. For this sample there are about 17,000 distinct CDR3 sequences; approximately 33% appear just once. Together, the top ten hold 14% to 15% of the sample. No antigens are known for them.

The sequenced sample consisted of cultured CD4+ T cells from blood. The receptors originated from a human donor with COVID-19.

The chain joins TRBV12-3 or TRBV12-4 to TRBJ2-3, with 7 bases that match TRBD2. This CDR3 comprises 15 residues. Trimming removed 2 bases from V and 1 base from J; junction bases left unmatched: 3. The DNA of the CDR3 is TGTGCCAGCAGTTTAAGGGCGGGGGGCACAGATACGCAGTATTTT. It is translated as CASSLRAGGTDTQYF.

A note on this clonotype: The junction differs from germline at one of its ends, possibly a read error. The chain recombines TRBV7-9 with TRBJ1-2, with D tentatively TRBD1 (5 bases). The CDR3 totals 12 residues. The V gene's germline CDR1 is SEHNR and CDR2 FQNEAQ (reference sequence). Here the CDR3 reads CVSSIDRNGYTF. CDR3 nucleotide sequence: TGTGTCAGCAGTATCGACAGAAATGGCTACACCTTC.

This clonotype has more than one count but fewer than ten. This rearrangement joins TRBV29-1 to TRBJ1-6; a weak D match, TRBD1 (6 bases). The CDR3 totals 15 residues. The V end was cut by 6 bases, the J end by 7 bases, with 19 bases between. Germline V lookup: CDR1 SQVTM, CDR2 ANQGSEA. CDR3 nucleotide sequence: TGCAGCGTGCGAGACCAGGGGCGCCCCAATTCACCCCTCCACTTT. Translated: CSVRDQGRPNSPLHF.

A few counts support this clonotype. The chain links TRBV6-5 to TRBJ2-1; D call uncertain. Trimming left V 2 bases short and J 2 bases short, with 10 bases between. CDR1 MNHEY and CDR2 SVGAGI come from the germline V gene. This CDR3 contains 15 residues. CDR3 DNA: TGTGCCAGCAGTTACAGGTCTACCGCCTACAATGAGCAGTTCTTC. It encodes CASSYRSTAYNEQFF.

Note on this clonotype: A read error may account for a junction end that differs from germline. The chain is built from TRBV27 and TRBJ1-2; 9 bases fit TRBD1. The CDR3 consists of 13 residues. CDR1 MNHEY and CDR2 SMNVEV come from the germline V gene (reference sequence). CDR3 in amino acids: CASTSTGGYGHTF. CDR3 in DNA: TGTGCCAGCACTTCGACAGGGGGATATGGCCACACCTTC.

There are a few counts of this clonotype. The chain recombines TRBV20-1 with TRBJ1-1; D remains ambiguous. The germline gives CDR1 DFQATT, CDR2 SNEGSKA (reference sequence). The CDR3 contains 12 residues. V lost 3 bases and J 1 base, leaving 6 bases between the germline ends. The CDR3 DNA is TGCAGTGCTAGTCCAGGGAACACTGAAGCTTTCTTT. Its protein product is CSASPGNTEAFF.

V gene TRBV6-1 combines with J gene TRBJ1-4, with a weak D call TRBD1 (6 bases). CDR1 and CDR2 (germline): MNHNS, SASEGT. The CDR3 is 16 amino acids. The V end was cut by 5 bases, the J end by 7 bases, with 20 bases between. The CDR3 region has the DNA TGTGCCAGCAGTCGTAAAACAGGGTCGGTTCCTGAAAAACTGTTTTTT. Protein product: CASSRKTGSVPEKLFF.

This clonotype was observed a few times. The chain carries TRBV24-1 and TRBJ1-1; 9 bases line up with TRBD1. Germline CDR1 KGHDR, CDR2 SFDVKD. With V trimmed by 5 bases and J by 11 bases, 8 bases remained unmatched. The CDR3 consists of 13 residues. CDR3 in DNA: TGTGCCACCAGTGGCACAGGGGGCGTAGGGGCTTTCTTT. This codes for CATSGTGGVGAFF.

The CDR3 nucleotides are TGTGCCAGCAGCTTAGGCATTAGCGGGGGGGAAGAGACCCAGTACTTC. The encoded protein is CASSLGISGGEETQYF. The chain combines TRBV7-2 with TRBJ2-5; 11 bases are shared with TRBD2. The germline gives CDR1 SGHTA, CDR2 FQGNSA. The CDR3 contains 16 residues. After removal of 1 base from V and 3 bases from J, the junction contained 4 bases not matched to a gene.

This sequence joins TRBV29-1 and TRBJ2-7; the D is unclear. Germline V CDR1 and CDR2: SQVTM, ANQGSEA. V was shortened by 4 bases and J by 6 bases, with 10 bases between the two germline ends. This CDR3 has 11 amino acids. The CDR3 is CSVGRSGEQYF. The DNA of the CDR3 is TGCAGCGTTGGCCGGTCCGGCGAGCAGTACTTC.

J is TRBJ1-6 and V is TRBV6-1, with 8 bases lining up with TRBD1. This CDR3 has 14 amino acids. Per germline, CDR1 MNHNS and CDR2 SASEGT. Trimming removed 6 bases from V and 9 bases from J; junction bases left unmatched: 7. DNA of the CDR3: TGTGCCAGCAGGCGAACAGGGGGAACTTCACCCCTCCACTTT. Its protein product is CASRRTGGTSPLHF.

This clonotype was recorded once. The chain recombines TRBV19 with TRBJ1-1; D remains unclear. The germline CDR1 and CDR2 sequences are LNHDA and SQIVND (reference sequence). Trimming stripped 6 bases from V and 8 bases from J, with 7 bases between. CDR3 length: 10 amino acids. CDR3 residues: CASRNKEAFF. The CDR3 nucleotides read TGTGCCAGTAGAAACAAAGAAGCTTTCTTT.